This TCR beta chain is from a study of blood T cells in healthy people across ages. Study overall: The template switching approach captured approximately one barcoded beta molecule for every two T cells. Whole-study findings and limits: Significant beta diversity loss was already apparent by age approximately 38, declining roughly linearly. When set beside aged donors, long-lived donors presented more naive CD4+ cells and higher diversity.

About this clonotype: Its target is not known.

The use of a sample-barcoded 5' primer and a J-beta primer mix characterized a second PCR of about 7 to 12 cycles. Samples each returned at least 2.5 million CDR3-containing paired-end reads. TCRdb itself ran the 5' RACE reads through MiXCR, one entry per CDR3 protein. The table records 1.5 million to 2 million distinct CDR3 sequences, about 49% of them present only once. The sequenced material came from blood. The receptor was derived from a woman aged 40 to 50 in good health.

CDR3 sequence: CASSTRGVNYGYTF. The CDR3 nucleotides are TGTGCCAGCAGCACTCGAGGGGTTAACTATGGCTACACCTTC. The chain couples TRBV7-2 to TRBJ1-2; a weak D match, TRBD1 (5 bases). CDR3 size: 14 residues. Germline V CDR1 and CDR2: SGHTA, FQGNSA. V gave up 5 bases and J gave up 1 base, with 11 bases separating them.